The 29 T cell receptor beta chains presented below share a single source sample, sequenced in a study of blood T cell repertoires in COVID-19. Produced via immunoSEQ multiplex PCR; TCRdb's table is partial and in-frame only. The table lists around 300,000 clones, 88% of them singletons. The sequenced sample was PBMCs or T cells enriched from blood (not recorded which). These receptors all come from a woman aged 45-60 years who had recovered from COVID-19.

The chain has TRBV11-2 and TRBJ2-1; D may be TRBD1 (5 bases). This CDR3 has 14 amino acids. CDR1 and CDR2 (germline): SGHAT, FQNNGV. V lost 1 base, J lost 6 bases, and 10 bases lay in between. The DNA of the CDR3 is TGTGCCAGCAGCTTAGGAGGCAGGGCCAATGAGCAGTTCTTC. Encoded protein: CASSLGGRANEQFF. The variable domain in full, with the rest retrieved from reference TRBV11-2 and TRBJ2-1, is EAGVAQSPRYKIIEKRQSVAFWCNPISGHATLYWYQQILGQGPKLLIQFQNNGVVDDSQLPKDRFSAERLKGVDSTLKIQPAKLEDSAVYLCASSLGGRANEQFFGPGTRLTVL.

The gene calls are TRBV6-5 and TRBJ1-1; TRBD1 agrees at 8 bases. Germline V CDR1 and CDR2: MNHEY, SVGAGI. The junction had 3 bases not matched to a gene; V was cut back by 5 bases and J by 4 bases. This CDR3 is built from 13 residues. CDR3 DNA sequence: TGTGCCAGCAGTCAGGGGGCTGGCACTGAAGCTTTCTTT. This encodes CASSQGAGTEAFF.

V and J are TRBV7-6 and TRBJ2-2; a possible D gene is TRBD1 (6 bases). V lost 6 bases to trimming and J lost 4 bases, with 15 bases between them. Germline CDR1 reads SGHVS; CDR2 reads FNYEAQ. CDR3 length: 15 amino acids. The CDR3 loop is CASSLQGRGTGELFF. For the CDR3, the DNA is TGTGCCAGCAGTCTACAGGGACGCGGCACCGGGGAGCTGTTTTTT. The whole variable domain, remainder taken from reference TRBV7-6 and TRBJ2-2, is GAGVSQSPRYKVTKRGQDVALRCDPISGHVSLYWYRQALGQGPEFLTYFNYEAQQDKSGLPNDRFSAERPEGSISTLTIQRTEQRDSAMYRCASSLQGRGTGELFFGEGSRLTVL.

The V and J genes are TRBV7-2 and TRBJ1-2; D is unresolved. Per the germline V gene, CDR1 is SGHTA and CDR2 is FQGNSA. The length of the CDR3 is 14 residues. The V gene lost 2 bases and the J gene lost 2 bases, with 9 bases spanning the gap. The chain's CDR3 is CASSLLSVNYGYTF. The CDR3 DNA reads TGTGCCAGCAGCTTACTTTCGGTAAACTATGGCTACACCTTC. Supplemented by reference TRBV7-2 and TRBJ1-2, the full variable domain reads GAGVSQSPSNKVTEKGKDVELRCDPISGHTALYWYRQSLGQGLEFLIYFQGNSAPDKSGLPSDRFSAERTGGSVSTLTIQRTQQEDSAVYLCASSLLSVNYGYTFGSGTRLTVV.

CDR3 region: CASSLSGANNQPQHF. CDR3 bases: TGCGCCAGCAGCTTAAGTGGGGCGAACAATCAGCCCCAGCATTTT. The rearrangement joins TRBV5-1 to TRBJ1-5, with D tentatively TRBD1 (5 bases). Deletions cut 2 bases from V and 3 bases from J, with 12 bases between. CDR1 and CDR2 (germline): SGHRS, YFSETQ. This CDR3 contains 15 residues.

The genes are TRBV7-9 and TRBJ2-1; TRBD2 matches at 12 bases. Germline CDR1 SEHNR, CDR2 FQNEAQ (reference sequence). CDR3 length: 17 residues. V shed 3 bases and J 4 bases; nucleotides not matched to a gene: 7. CDR3 coding DNA: TGTGCCAGCAGCTTCCCCACGACTAGCGGGAGTTACAATGAGCAGTTCTTC. This sequence encodes CASSFPTTSGSYNEQFF.

This chain joins TRBV21-1 and TRBJ2-2; the table names TRBD1, a call not compared with the DNA. TRBV21-1 constitutes a pseudogene. The CDR3 consists of 16 residues. This CDR3 reads CASSKKEQGCTGELFF. As DNA, the CDR3 is TGTGCCAGCAGCAAAAAGGAACAGGGGTGCACCGGGGAGCTGTTTTTT.

This clone was detected a few times. V gene TRBV7-3 combines with J gene TRBJ2-3; 9 nucleotides align to TRBD1. The CDR3 covers 15 residues. Germline V gene lookup returns CDR1 SGHTA and CDR2 FQGTGA. V was pared by 3 bases and J by 1 base, with 2 bases of the junction left unmatched. CDR3 in amino acids: CASSFRQGGTDTQYF. The DNA for the CDR3 is TGTGCCAGCAGCTTCAGACAGGGGGGCACAGATACGCAGTATTTT.

The rearrangement uses TRBV4-3 and TRBJ2-6; 7 nucleotides agree with TRBD1. CDR3 length: 16 amino acids. J lost 2 bases, V lost 0 bases, and 1 base had no gene match. The germline CDR1 and CDR2 sequences are LGHNA and YSLEER. As DNA, the CDR3 is TGCGCCAGCAGCCAAGAGACAGGGCCTGGGGCCAACGTCCTGACTTTC. Its translation: CASSQETGPGANVLTF.

This rearrangement joins TRBV18 to TRBJ2-5, with D possibly matching TRBD2 (5 bases). The CDR3 has 16 residues. The germline V and J ends were trimmed by 3 bases and 1 base, with 15 bases remaining between them. Germline V gene data show CDR1 as KGHSH and CDR2 as LQKENI. CDR3 sequence: CASSPPLGSLQETQYF. As DNA, the CDR3 is TGTGCCAGCTCACCCCCCCTTGGGAGCCTCCAAGAGACCCAGTACTTC. The full variable domain, its missing parts supplied by reference TRBV18 and TRBJ2-5, is NAGVMQNPRHLVRRRGQEARLRCSPMKGHSHVYWYRQLPEEGLKFMVYLQKENIIDESGMPKERFSAEFPKEGPSILRIQQVVRGDSAAYFCASSPPLGSLQETQYFGPGTRLLVL.

The CDR3 sequence: CASSLTYEQYF. The DNA for the CDR3 is TGTGCCAGCAGTCTTACCTACGAGCAGTACTTC. V usage is TRBV28 and J usage is TRBJ2-7, with D unresolved. Trimming shortened V by 5 bases and J by 2 bases, and 4 bases separated the two germline ends. Germline V gene lookup returns CDR1 MDHEN and CDR2 SYDVKM. This CDR3 has 11 residues.

V is TRBV28 and J is TRBJ2-5; 10 bases are a match to TRBD1. This CDR3 has 15 amino acids. Germline V lookup: CDR1 MDHEN, CDR2 SYDVKM. Trimming cost V 4 bases and J 5 bases; bases outside gene matches: 7. The CDR3 bases are TGTGCCAGCAGTTCCCGGACAGGGGGACGGGAGACCCAGTACTTC. Amino acids: CASSSRTGGRETQYF.

In regard to this clone: Additional DNA sequences in this sample encode the identical CDR3. The chain joins TRBV30 to TRBJ1-1; D is perhaps TRBD1 (5 bases). CDR3 length equals 13 residues. V shed 0 bases and J shed 1 base, with 6 bases lying between them. Per the germline V gene, CDR1 is GTSNPN and CDR2 is SVGIG (reference sequence). CDR3 in amino acids: CAWSVRGNTEAFF. In nucleotides, the CDR3 is TGTGCCTGGAGTGTAAGGGGGAACACTGAAGCTTTCTTT.

The gene calls are TRBV4-1 and TRBJ1-5; tentatively, D is TRBD1 (5 bases). The CDR3 extends over 16 amino acids. The V end lost 0 bases, the J end lost 0 bases, and 9 bases lay between the germline ends. Looked up from germline, CDR1 is MGHRA and CDR2 is YSYEKL. As DNA, the CDR3 is TGCGCCAGCAGCCAAGAGGACAAGTATAGCAATCAGCCCCAGCATTTT. Encoded protein: CASSQEDKYSNQPQHF.

The genes are TRBV28 and TRBJ2-1, with 10 bases fitting TRBD1. V dropped 6 bases and J dropped 7; count of bases not matched to a gene: 12. CDR3 size: 16 residues. CDR1 and CDR2 from the germline V gene are MDHEN and SYDVKM. CDR3 protein: CASRGLDRGRSNEQFF. The DNA for the CDR3 is TGTGCCAGCAGGGGACTTGACAGGGGGCGTTCTAATGAGCAGTTCTTC. The full variable domain, completed using reference TRBV28 and TRBJ2-1, is DVKVTQSSRYLVKRTGEKVFLECVQDMDHENMFWYRQDPGLGLRLIYFSYDVKMKEKGDIPEGYSVSREKKERFSLILESASTNQTSMYLCASRGLDRGRSNEQFFGPGTRLTVL.

This chain links TRBV5-4 with TRBJ1-2; tentatively, D is TRBD1 (5 bases). V was clipped by 0 bases and J by 6 bases, with 9 bases between them. The CDR3 consists of 13 residues. Germline assignment: CDR1 SGHNT and CDR2 YYREEE (reference sequence). The CDR3 DNA is TGTGCCAGCAGCTTGGTGGGGGGTGATGGCTACACCTTC. Translated, it gives CASSLVGGDGYTF. The whole variable domain, remainder taken from reference TRBV5-4 and TRBJ1-2, is ETGVTQSPTHLIKTRGQQVTLRCSSQSGHNTVSWYQQALGQGPQFIFQYYREEENGRGNFPPRFSGLQFPNYSSELNVNALELDDSALYLCASSLVGGDGYTFGSGTRLTVV.

This clone was counted only a few times. This rearrangement joins TRBV27 to TRBJ1-3, with 8 bases identical to TRBD1. The CDR3 is 13 amino acids. The V gene's germline CDR1 is MNHEY and CDR2 SMNVEV (reference sequence). With 7 bases clipped from V and 7 bases from J, the junction kept 6 bases outside the gene matches. The CDR3 reads CASKRTGTNTIYF. For the CDR3, the DNA is TGTGCCAGCAAACGGACAGGGACGAACACCATATATTTT.

The chain couples TRBV30 to TRBJ1-1; weak D call: TRBD1 (5 bases). V lost 0 bases and J 3 bases, leaving 14 bases between the germline ends. This CDR3 has 15 residues. CDR1 and CDR2 (germline): GTSNPN, SVGIG (reference sequence). The chain's CDR3 is CAWSVAGPPYTEAFF. CDR3 sequence (DNA): TGTGCCTGGAGTGTAGCAGGGCCGCCGTACACTGAAGCTTTCTTT.

The chain is built from TRBV28 and TRBJ2-1; 9 bases line up with TRBD1. After removal of 5 bases from V and 3 bases from J, the junction contained 8 bases not matched to a gene. The CDR3 sequence is 16 residues long. The V gene's germline CDR1 is MDHEN and CDR2 SYDVKM. The CDR3 loop reads CASSRTGTGFYNEQFF. CDR3 coding DNA: TGTGCCAGCAGTCGTACCGGGACAGGGTTCTACAATGAGCAGTTCTTC.

The chain employs TRBV4-3 and TRBJ1-2; 10 bases match TRBD1. The CDR3 contains 16 residues. Trimming at V came to 0 bases and at J to 4 bases, leaving 5 bases not matched to a gene. Germline V gives CDR1 LGHNA, CDR2 YSLEER. CDR3 nucleotide sequence: TGCGCCAGCAGCCAAGAGGACAGGGGGAGTCCCTATGGCTACACCTTC. Translation: CASSQEDRGSPYGYTF.

The chain couples TRBV9 to TRBJ1-2; D not certain. V lost 4 bases and J 0 bases, leaving 25 bases between the germline ends. The germline V gene has CDR1 SGDLS and CDR2 YYNGEE. The CDR3 length is 19 residues. This CDR3 reads CASSSSPQRGLKTNYGYTF. DNA for the CDR3: TGTGCCAGCAGCTCAAGTCCCCAGAGAGGACTGAAAACTAACTATGGCTACACCTTC.

This clone has only one observation. The chain is built from TRBV11-2 and TRBJ2-7; no reliable D call. Germline CDR1 is SGHAT and CDR2 is FQNNGV. V was clipped by 3 bases and J by 2 bases, with 14 bases between them. The CDR3 is 15 amino acids. The CDR3 DNA sequence: TGTGCCAGCAGCTTTTCACTCACGTCGACCTACGAGCAGTACTTC. Translation: CASSFSLTSTYEQYF.

This clone was recorded once. The genes are TRBV7-2 and TRBJ1-5; D is unresolved. Between the trimmed V and J ends, which lost 0 bases and 5 bases, there was a span of 5 bases. From germline, CDR1 is SGHTA and CDR2 FQGNSA. The CDR3 sequence is 13 residues long. CDR3 DNA: TGTGCCAGCAGCTTAGCGTATGATCAGCCCCAGCATTTT. It codes for CASSLAYDQPQHF.

V is TRBV10-3 and J is TRBJ1-2, with D perhaps matching TRBD1 (5 bases). CDR1 is ENHRY and CDR2 is SYGVKD in the germline V gene. V was trimmed by 8 bases and J by 5 bases, leaving 15 bases between them. The length of the CDR3 is 13 residues. The CDR3 region is CAISGGTLYGYTF. CDR3 DNA sequence: TGTGCCATCTCGGGCGGGACCCTTTATGGCTACACCTTC.

This clone came up once. J is TRBJ2-7 and V is TRBV5-6; D not resolved. Germline V CDR1 and CDR2: SGHDT, YYEEEE. The CDR3 has 15 amino acids. With 4 bases removed from V and 1 base from J, the gap between germline ends came to 15 bases. The CDR3 region is CASSLLEMMSYEQYF. The CDR3 nucleotides are TGTGCCAGCAGCCTATTAGAGATGATGTCCTACGAGCAGTACTTC. The variable domain in full, completed from reference TRBV5-6 and TRBJ2-7, reads DAGVTQSPTHLIKTRGQQVTLRCSPKSGHDTVSWYQQALGQGPQFIFQYYEEEERQRGNFPDRFSGHQFPNYSSELNVNALLLGDSALYLCASSLLEMMSYEQYFGPGTRLTVT.

The V call is TRBV7-2, the J call TRBJ2-7, with D possibly being TRBD1 (6 bases). Germline V CDR1 and CDR2: SGHTA, FQGNSA. The CDR3 sequence is 15 residues long. The V end lost 4 bases, the J end lost 1 base, and 14 bases lay between the germline ends. The CDR3 region is CASSSQGILSYEQYF. CDR3 DNA sequence: TGTGCCAGCAGCTCTCAGGGGATTCTTTCCTACGAGCAGTACTTC.

Only a few counts were recorded for this clone. The rearrangement uses TRBV28 and TRBJ1-1; D is perhaps TRBD1 (6 bases). The CDR3 length is 15 residues. Germline assignment: CDR1 MDHEN and CDR2 SYDVKM. Trimming cost V 7 bases and J 1 base, with 16 bases left between them. For the CDR3, the DNA is TGTGCCAGCATCTCATGGGGGCTTTCGAACACTGAAGCTTTCTTT. Translated: CASISWGLSNTEAFF.

The V gene is TRBV18, the J gene TRBJ1-6, with D maybe TRBD1 (5 bases). Germline V gene data show CDR1 as KGHSH and CDR2 as LQKENI. V gave up 0 bases and J gave up 14 bases, with 14 bases separating them. There are 14 residues in the CDR3. CDR3 residues: CASSPPGVNGALHF. The CDR3 nucleotides are TGTGCCAGCTCACCACCAGGGGTGAATGGAGCCCTCCACTTT.

This clone was detected once. The chain employs TRBV27 and TRBJ1-1; the D is unclear. The CDR3 totals 13 residues. V shed 6 bases and J shed 3 bases, with 11 bases lying between them. The V gene's germline CDR1 is MNHEY and CDR2 SMNVEV (reference sequence). CDR3 bases: TGTGCCAGCAGGATATCAGGTTACACTGAAGCTTTCTTT. Its protein is CASRISGYTEAFF.